The 2 T cell receptor beta chains reported below all come from one sample, sequenced in a study of blood T cells in healthy people across ages. A sample-barcoded 5' primer and a J-beta primer mix were used in a second PCR of about 6 to 12 cycles. One entry per CDR3 protein, called by TCRdb with MiXCR from the 5' RACE reads. The sample shows 550,000 to 700,000 distinct CDR3 sequences, about 26% of them seen only once. Material for sequencing was blood. The receptors shown here come from a woman between 65 and 79 years old in good health.

The chain recombines TRBV12-3 or TRBV12-4 with TRBJ2-2; TRBD2 might be the D (6 bases). V dropped 3 bases and J dropped 4 bases, with 15 bases sitting between them. This CDR3 contains 16 residues. In DNA form, the CDR3 reads TGTGCCAGCAGTTTTGAGAGCGGGCGTGGCACCGGGGAGCTGTTTTTT. This gives the protein CASSFESGRGTGELFF.

The rearrangement links TRBV2 to TRBJ2-5, with D perhaps TRBD2 (5 bases). Trimming stripped 5 bases from V and 5 bases from J, with 9 bases between. This CDR3 spans 12 amino acids. Germline values: CDR1 SNHLY, CDR2 FYNNEI. The CDR3 region is CASSLADETQYF. CDR3 nucleotides: TGTGCCAGCAGTCTAGCCGACGAGACCCAGTACTTC. The entire variable domain, with the rest obtained from reference TRBV2 and TRBJ2-5, is as follows: EPEVTQTPSHQVTQMGQEVILRCVPISNHLYFYWYRQILGQKVEFLVSFYNNEISEKSEIFDDQFSVERPDGSNFTLKIRSTKLEDSAMYFCASSLADETQYFGPGTRLLVL.